This TCR beta chain was identified in a study of OX40 agonist ivuxolimab in advanced cancers. With respect to the entire study: Ivuxolimab was a fully human IgG2 agonistic monoclonal antibody targeting the costimulatory receptor OX40 (CD134). Among the roughly 50 dose-escalation patients, around 19 had hepatocellular carcinoma, around 15 melanoma, 9 renal cell carcinoma and 9 head and neck cancer. The point of sequencing TCRbeta in the periphery was to test whether ivuxolimab changed TCR sequence diversity and drove clonal T-cell expansion. In the dose-escalation cohort, roughly 82% of patients were male, and the mean age was 60 years with a range of roughly 20 to 80. Intravenous ivuxolimab was administered to patients every 2 weeks at six dose levels: 0.01, 0.1, 0.3, 1.5, 3 and 10 mg/kg. Prior anti-PD-1, anti-PD-L1 or anti-CTLA-4 therapy was permitted, and checkpoint inhibitors had been received by around 39% of dose-escalation patients. Three dose-escalation patients achieved partial responses, one with hepatocellular carcinoma and two with cutaneous melanoma. The monotherapy dose-escalation portion (N of about 49 patients) of the phase I ivuxolimab trial is reported in the paper. Here is what the overall study found, with its caveats: Which antigens the clonally expanded peripheral T cells were specific for was not determined. At doses from 0.1 to 3.0 mg/kg, clonal expansion was seen in both CD4+ and CD8+ blood T cells between baseline and week 6. Low levels of normalized T-cell clonal expansion were also shown by some nonresponding patients. Partial responders in the 0.1-3.0 mg/kg groups had among the lowest normalized peripheral clonal expansion, especially among CD8+ T cells. On average, CD8+ T cells showed more expanded clones than CD4+ T cells after ivuxolimab.

This clone has only one observation. The target of this receptor is not known. No much larger clone exists at a distance of one base, and base qualities are not known. Patients with autoimmune disease history or receiving systemic immunosuppression were excluded from the trial. In every dose cohort, peripheral blood was drawn for TCR sequencing at baseline, cycle 4 day 1, and cycle 7 day 1. Samples came from an open-label, multicenter, first-in-human phase I dose-escalation trial of ivuxolimab. Adults with locally advanced or metastatic melanoma, renal cell carcinoma, hepatocellular carcinoma or head and neck squamous cell carcinoma were enrolled in the trial. Before TCR sequencing, CD4+ and CD8+ T cells were separately sorted from peripheral blood. To sequence the TCRbeta CDR3 region, genomic DNA was isolated from the sorted cells. The immunoSEQ Assay was used for sequencing of TCRbeta CDR3 regions. Held by TCRdb, this immuneACCESS table contains in-frame sequences only and omits some clones. Under half of the omission traces to an unresolved V gene where checked; the cause of the rest is unknown. This sample is represented by approximately 50,000 clones; around four fifths of them were singletons. The ten biggest clones cover more than 2.5% of the sample.

V is cut back by 1 base and J by 5 bases, with 6 bases in the junction unmatched. Spanning cysteine to phenylalanine, the CDR3 consists of 15 amino acids. Only the CDR3 DNA stays, 45 bases, in frame from base 1. The germline V gene encodes CDR1 LNHDA and CDR2 SQIVND (reference sequence). The receptor was isolated from an adult with an advanced solid tumor such as melanoma, head and neck, liver or kidney cancer. The material was CD4+ or CD8+ T cells sorted from blood, obtained in a trial of the OX40 agonist ivuxolimab. The sequence is built from TRBV19 and TRBJ1-2, with 8 junctional bases fitting TRBD1. The nucleotides read TGTGCCAGTAGTATAGTATATGGACAGGGATATGGCTACACCTTC. This yields the protein CASSIVYGQGYGYTF.